The clone carrying this TCR beta chain was observed many times. Its cognate antigen is unknown. The sample is drawn from a study of T cell repertoires in cytomegalovirus infection. Study context: Selection of CMV epitopes for the study included recently identified HLA-C-restricted and well-studied HLA-B-restricted ones. Public TCR beta signatures indicated both CMV infection and matching HLA type.

One entry per CDR3 protein results from TCRdb running MiXCR on the reads. This sample has about 920,000 distinct CDR3 sequences, with roughly 31% found just once. This CDR3 is 15 amino acids long. Between the trimmed V and J ends, which lost 2 bases and 2 bases, there was a span of 9 bases. CDR1 SGHTA and CDR2 FQGNSA come from the germline V gene. Points from the study as a whole: HLA-C-restricted CMV-specific TCR beta clonotypes were dominant in the ex vivo response.

The sequence was obtained from a human donor in good health (CMV status not recorded). Some clones in this sample may be carry-over from other donors' samples. Sequenced material: cultured CD8+ T cells from PBMCs, taken from culture after CMV antigen stimulation. The chain uses TRBV7-2 and TRBJ2-2; TRBD1 might be the D (6 bases). This CDR3 is CASSLWTVNTGELFF. The DNA for the CDR3 is TGTGCCAGCAGCTTATGGACAGTTAACACCGGGGAGCTGTTTTTT.